The clone carrying this T cell receptor (beta chain) was observed at least ten times. This record belongs to a study of Graves' ophthalmopathy and Graves' hyperthyroidism. The authors amplified TCR beta CDR3 regions, and they did so from RNA transcripts for repertoire sequencing. First-round RT-PCR relied on HTBI primers, and a second-round multiplex PCR came next. TCRdb redid the calling of the multiplex PCR reads with MiXCR, one entry per CDR3 protein. This table has 500,000 to 700,000 distinct CDR3 sequences, roughly 20% appearing once. Hyperthyroidism qualified as stable when ophthalmopathy did not develop within 18 months of follow-up. Germline trimming cut 6 bases from V and 1 base from J; bases unmatched to any gene: 10. CDR1 and CDR2 (germline): MDHEN, SYDVKM. The CDR3 extends over 18 amino acids.

The V and J genes are TRBV28 and TRBJ2-5; 14 bases are a match to TRBD2. The sequence was collected from a woman aged 18-29 years with stable Graves' hyperthyroidism. Some clones in this sample may be carry-over from other donors' samples. The material sequenced was peripheral blood. The CDR3 is CASRNHGTSGSPQETQYF. CDR3 DNA sequence: TGTGCCAGCAGAAACCATGGGACTAGCGGGAGCCCCCAAGAGACCCAGTACTTC.